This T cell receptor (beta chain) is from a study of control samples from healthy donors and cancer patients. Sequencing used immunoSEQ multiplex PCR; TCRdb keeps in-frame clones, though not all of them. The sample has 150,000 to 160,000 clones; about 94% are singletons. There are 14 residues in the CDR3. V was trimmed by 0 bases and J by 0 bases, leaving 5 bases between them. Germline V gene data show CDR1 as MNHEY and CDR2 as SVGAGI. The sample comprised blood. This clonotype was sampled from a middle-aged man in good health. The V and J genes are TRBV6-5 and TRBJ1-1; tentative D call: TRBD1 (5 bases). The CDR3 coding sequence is TGTGCCAGCAGTTACTCGGGGGTGAACACTGAAGCTTTCTTT. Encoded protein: CASSYSGVNTEAFF.